What follows are 27 T cell receptor beta chains derived from one specimen sequenced in a study of OX40 agonist ivuxolimab in advanced cancers. The data were produced by immunoSEQ multiplex PCR, yet TCRdb's version contains in-frame clones alone and is incomplete. This table has about 120,000 clones, 90% to 95% appearing once. The sample here was CD4+ or CD8+ T cells sorted from blood, taken in a trial of the OX40 agonist ivuxolimab. The receptors were sampled from an adult with an advanced solid tumor such as melanoma, head and neck, liver or kidney cancer.

The rearrangement uses TRBV7-9 and TRBJ2-7; no clear D gene. This CDR3 comprises 14 residues. Between the trimmed V and J ends, which lost 1 base and 6 bases, there was a span of 13 bases. Germline assignment: CDR1 SEHNR and CDR2 FQNEAQ (reference sequence). CDR3 in amino acids: CASSLVAGASEQYF. As DNA, the CDR3 is TGTGCCAGCAGCTTAGTAGCAGGTGCTAGCGAGCAGTACTTC.

The rearrangement uses TRBV2 and TRBJ2-3, with TRBD2 matching over 8 bases. Trimming took 8 bases from V and 2 from J; bases not matched to a gene: 9. This CDR3 is built from 15 residues. Germline CDR1 reads SNHLY; CDR2 reads FYNNEI. The CDR3 nucleotides read TGTGCCAGCGCTCCGGAACTAGCGGTCACAGATACGCAGTATTTT. This translates into CASAPELAVTDTQYF.

V gene TRBV19 combines with J gene TRBJ2-3; 8 nucleotides line up with TRBD2. Germline CDR1 LNHDA, CDR2 SQIVND (reference sequence). Trimming removed 2 bases from V and 3 bases from J; junction bases left unmatched: 7. The CDR3 contains 16 residues. The CDR3 nucleotides read TGTGCCAGTAGTATATCGGGGGGGCAAGAAACAGATACGCAGTATTTT. It translates to CASSISGGQETDTQYF.

The CDR3 protein is CASSLDGTLYGYTF. CDR3 nucleotide sequence: TGTGCCAGCAGCCTGGACGGGACCCTCTATGGCTACACCTTC. The rearrangement uses TRBV11-2 and TRBJ1-2, with D perhaps matching TRBD1 (5 bases). Trimming took off 5 bases at V and 4 bases at J, with 14 bases between the two ends. Germline lookup yields CDR1 SGHAT and CDR2 FQNNGV. The CDR3 is 14 amino acids. Using reference TRBV11-2 and TRBJ1-2 for the parts outside the CDR3, the full variable domain is EAGVAQSPRYKIIEKRQSVAFWCNPISGHATLYWYQQILGQGPKLLIQFQNNGVVDDSQLPKDRFSAERLKGVDSTLKIQPAKLEDSAVYLCASSLDGTLYGYTFGSGTRLTVV.

The V call is TRBV10-3, the J call TRBJ2-5; D is undetermined. The CDR3 sequence is 14 residues long. Germline V gene data show CDR1 as ENHRY and CDR2 as SYGVKD. V dropped 0 bases and J dropped 5 bases, with 10 bases sitting between them. The CDR3 nucleotides are TGTGCCATCAGTGAGTCGGATAGCACGGAGACCCAGTACTTC. It specifies CAISESDSTETQYF.

Notes on this clone: It is unclear where the CDR3 begins or ends on the DNA, so no DNA is shown, and the CDR3 is as TCRdb lists it. The rearrangement links TRBV21-1 to TRBJ2-5. TRBV21-1 is termed a pseudogene. The CDR3 numbers 14 amino acids, ends counted. The CDR3: CASSVAIGTETQYF.

CDR3 sequence reads: CASSFGGLPYEQYF. The CDR3 DNA sequence: TGTGCCAGCAGCTTTGGGGGGTTGCCCTACGAGCAGTACTTC. The chain recombines TRBV7-8 with TRBJ2-7, with TRBD2 as a possible D gene (6 bases). CDR3 length: 14 amino acids. Germline V gene lookup returns CDR1 SGHVS and CDR2 FQNEAQ. V dropped 3 bases and J dropped 2 bases, with 11 bases sitting between them.

This chain's CDR3 is CASSPAGTKSIIQYF. Here the CDR3 DNA reads TGTGCCAGCAGCCCGGCCGGGACTAAGAGTATCATTCAGTACTTC. The V and J genes are TRBV5-4 and TRBJ2-4; 7 nucleotides match TRBD2. The CDR3 has 15 residues. The germline V gene has CDR1 SGHNT and CDR2 YYREEE (reference sequence). J was trimmed by 9 bases and V by 4 bases; bases with no gene match: 13.

This chain uses TRBV19 with TRBJ2-1; D remains unclear. The CDR3 spans 14 residues. Trimming cost V 5 bases and J 3 bases, with 11 bases left between them. CDR1 is LNHDA and CDR2 is SQIVND in the germline V gene (reference sequence). CDR3 DNA: TGTGCCAGTAGTCTAAGGACCGGCTACAATGAGCAGTTCTTC. Encoded protein: CASSLRTGYNEQFF.

This chain connects TRBV4-2 to TRBJ1-1; no definite D call. CDR3 length: 12 residues. The germline gives CDR1 LGHNA, CDR2 YNFKEQ. Trimming removed 0 bases from V and 4 bases from J, with 3 bases in between. CDR3 nucleotide sequence: TGTGCCAGCAGCCAAGAACTCACTGAAGCTTTCTTT. This translates into CASSQELTEAFF.

The gene calls are TRBV5-5 and TRBJ2-1; 8 nucleotides agree with TRBD1. The trim removed 8 bases at V and 6 bases at J, leaving 10 bases unmatched. Germline V gene data show CDR1 as SGHKS and CDR2 as YYEKEE (reference sequence). This CDR3 has 14 residues. CDR3 amino acids: CARDMDRDCNEQFF. Here the CDR3 DNA reads TGTGCCAGGGATATGGACAGGGACTGCAATGAGCAGTTCTTC.

This chain joins TRBV29-1 and TRBJ2-7, with TRBD2 matching over 10 bases. V lost 0 bases and J lost 6; bases outside the gene matches: 8. The germline V gene has CDR1 SQVTM and CDR2 ANQGSEA. CDR3 length: 15 residues. This CDR3 reads CSVEERLLAGAEQYF. CDR3 sequence (DNA): TGCAGCGTTGAAGAAAGGCTCCTAGCGGGGGCCGAGCAGTACTTC.

The rearrangement joins TRBV5-6 to TRBJ2-3; no definite D call. The CDR3 sequence is 14 residues long. Germline-derived CDR1 and CDR2 are SGHDT and YYEEEE. V lost 1 base and J 1 base, leaving 7 bases between the germline ends. The CDR3 nucleotides are TGTGCCAGCAGCTTGAGGGTAGGCACAGATACGCAGTATTTT. Translating gives CASSLRVGTDTQYF. Using reference TRBV5-6 and TRBJ2-3 for the parts outside the CDR3, the full variable domain is DAGVTQSPTHLIKTRGQQVTLRCSPKSGHDTVSWYQQALGQGPQFIFQYYEEEERQRGNFPDRFSGHQFPNYSSELNVNALLLGDSALYLCASSLRVGTDTQYFGPGTRLTVL.

This chain uses TRBV5-1 with TRBJ2-1, with 8 bases matching TRBD1. The V and J ends lost 3 bases and 3 bases, in that order; junction bases with no gene match: 5. The CDR3 loop spans 15 amino acids. Germline V gives CDR1 SGHRS, CDR2 YFSETQ. DNA for the CDR3: TGCGCCAGCAGCTCCGGGACAGGAGTCTACAATGAGCAGTTCTTC. It translates to CASSSGTGVYNEQFF.

The rearrangement joins TRBV7-2 to TRBJ2-1; 12 nucleotides agree with TRBD2. V lost 6 bases and J lost 5; bases outside the gene matches: 5. The CDR3 contains 15 residues. Per germline, CDR1 SGHTA and CDR2 FQGNSA. DNA for the CDR3: TGTGCCAGCAGAAGAACTAGCGGGAGGAACAATGAGCAGTTCTTC. This codes for CASRRTSGRNNEQFF.

The chain carries TRBV28 and TRBJ1-1, with D uncertain. The CDR3 runs to 14 residues. The ends were cut back, 2 bases at V and 4 bases at J, with 11 bases in the middle. Germline loops: CDR1 MDHEN, CDR2 SYDVKM. CDR3 nucleotide sequence: TGTGCCAGCAGTTTAAGGGCCTCGGTCACTGAAGCTTTCTTT. Protein: CASSLRASVTEAFF.

The rearrangement links TRBV20-1 to TRBJ1-5; TRBD1 is a possible D gene (6 bases). The CDR3 runs to 11 residues. With 3 bases removed from V and 11 bases from J, the gap between germline ends came to 11 bases. Germline assignment: CDR1 DFQATT and CDR2 SNEGSKA (reference sequence). In nucleotides, the CDR3 is TGCAGTGCTAGCGGACAGCAGGCCCAGCATTTT. Translated: CSASGQQAQHF.

The rearrangement joins TRBV15 to TRBJ2-5; the match to TRBD2 covers 12 bases. The CDR3 has 16 residues. Per the germline V gene, CDR1 is LNHNV and CDR2 is YYDKDF (reference sequence). V lost 0 bases to trimming and J lost 4 bases; unmatched junction nucleotides: 3. Written as DNA, the CDR3 is TGTGCCACCAGCAGAGAACTAGCGGGAGGCAGAGAGACCCAGTACTTC. Residues: CATSRELAGGRETQYF.

The V and J genes are TRBV15 and TRBJ2-4; D is ambiguous. Germline CDR1 is LNHNV and CDR2 is YYDKDF (reference sequence). Trimming removed 0 bases at V and 7 bases at J, with 13 bases between. This CDR3 has 15 amino acids. CDR3 protein: CATSRDPGPRNIQYF. The CDR3 coding sequence is TGTGCCACCAGCAGAGATCCCGGCCCCCGGAACATTCAGTACTTC.

This sequence joins TRBV28 and TRBJ2-7; D is undetermined. Trimming cost V 2 bases and J 1 base, with 9 bases left between them. The CDR3 is 14 amino acids. Germline CDR1 MDHEN, CDR2 SYDVKM. The CDR3 DNA sequence: TGTGCCAGCAGTTTAGGTTGGGGATCCTACGAGCAGTACTTC. Protein product: CASSLGWGSYEQYF.

The chain recombines TRBV14 with TRBJ2-5; D might be TRBD1 (5 bases). The DNA end is more similar to TRBJ2-7, so the J call may be wrong. The CDR3 is made up of 13 amino acids. CDR1 SGHDN and CDR2 FVKESK come from the germline V gene. The CDR3 is CASSQMTAYEQYF. The CDR3 coding sequence is TGTGCCAGCAGCCAAATGACAGCCTACGAGCAGTACTTC.

The gene calls are TRBV5-6 and TRBJ2-2; 7 bases are a match to TRBD1. This CDR3 has 15 residues. Unmatched junction bases numbered 4, after V lost 2 bases and J lost 3 bases. The germline gives CDR1 SGHDT, CDR2 YYEEEE. CDR3 in amino acids: CASSFDRVDTGELFF. CDR3 coding DNA: TGTGCCAGCAGCTTCGACAGGGTGGACACCGGGGAGCTGTTTTTT.

This clone was observed a single time. V and J are TRBV27 and TRBJ1-5; possible D gene TRBD1, 6 bases. Per germline, CDR1 MNHEY and CDR2 SMNVEV (reference sequence). V dropped 1 base and J dropped 0 bases, with 16 bases sitting between them. The CDR3 is made up of 18 amino acids. CDR3 bases: TGTGCCAGCAGTTTATACACCCCTAGGACAGTTAGCAATCAGCCCCAGCATTTT. Translation: CASSLYTPRTVSNQPQHF.

The V gene is TRBV29-1, the J gene TRBJ1-2; a possible D gene is TRBD1 (6 bases). The CDR3 runs to 14 residues. V gave up 0 bases and J gave up 4 bases, with 12 bases separating them. The germline V gene encodes CDR1 SQVTM and CDR2 ANQGSEA. The CDR3 here is CSVEERGGGYGYTF. In DNA, the CDR3 is TGCAGCGTTGAAGAAAGGGGGGGAGGCTATGGCTACACCTTC.

This clone was counted once. This CDR3 is CASSVNGYVAFF. CDR3 sequence (DNA): TGCGCCAGCAGTGTAAATGGTTACGTGGCTTTCTTT. The V call is TRBV10-1, the J call TRBJ1-1, with D unresolved. Germline CDR1 is WNHNN and CDR2 is SYGVQD (reference sequence). CDR3 length: 12 residues. The V end was cut by 4 bases, the J end by 11 bases, with 14 bases between.

This chain links TRBV6-1 with TRBJ1-2; TRBD1 aligns across 7 bases. V gave up 1 base and J gave up 7 bases; unmatched junction bases: 3. Germline assignment: CDR1 MNHNS and CDR2 SASEGT. CDR3 length: 13 residues. CDR3 nucleotides: TGTGCCAGCAGTGAAGGACAGGGCATTGGCTACACCTTC. Translated: CASSEGQGIGYTF.

The rearrangement links TRBV11-3 to TRBJ1-1, with D hard to call. There are 14 residues in the CDR3. The V end was cut by 2 bases, the J end by 1 base, with 8 bases between. Germline assignment: CDR1 SGHNT and CDR2 YENEEA. CDR3 residues: CASSLSRRNTEAFF. The DNA of the CDR3 is TGTGCCAGCAGCTTATCCAGAAGGAACACTGAAGCTTTCTTT.